Included here is one TCR beta chain sequence, with context. The record originates from a study of T cell responses to AZD1222 COVID-19 vaccine. Some clones are missing from TCRdb's copy, which holds only in-frame ones; the method was immunoSEQ multiplex PCR. The repertoire consists of roughly 200,000 clones, with around 94% occurring once and the leading ten covering roughly 1.4%. Trimming removed 3 bases at V and 7 bases at J, with 10 bases between. Germline CDR1 and CDR2: SEHNR and FQNEAQ (reference sequence). The CDR3 extends over 14 amino acids. The sample was peripheral blood, taken on day 0 of AZD1222 vaccination. The V call is TRBV7-9, the J call TRBJ1-6; D gene unclear. The receptor comes from an adult in good health. The CDR3 nucleotides read TGTGCCAGCAGCTTTGATCCCGAAAATTCACCCCTCCACTTT. As protein: CASSFDPENSPLHF.